Below, 28 T cell receptor beta chains from the same sample are listed, as sequenced in a study of glioma-infiltrating T cells. Amplification of TCR alpha and beta CDR3 regions from RNA used iRepertoire nested multiplex PCR. From the multiplex PCR reads, TCRdb called clonotypes with MiXCR, one entry per CDR3 protein. This table holds more than 95,000 distinct CDR3 sequences, under 30% found once. Sequenced input: glioma tissue, nonneoplastic brain tissue, or PBMCs (not recorded which). The source of these receptors is a human donor with low-grade glioma or glioblastoma, undergoing nonglioma brain surgery, or in good health (not recorded which).

The V call is TRBV12-3 or TRBV12-4, the J call TRBJ2-1; D unclear. Deletions cut 5 bases from V and 6 bases from J, with 20 bases between. The CDR3 runs 16 residues. The CDR3 coding sequence is TGTGCCAGCAGTCTTCCGGGCCCCATTATCTTCAATGAGCAGTTCTTC. This gives the protein CASSLPGPIIFNEQFF.

This clonotype was observed a single time. Possible read error: a much larger clone is one base away. The chain uses TRBV11-2 and TRBJ2-5, with D possibly matching TRBD2 (7 bases). The germline V gene has CDR1 SGHAT and CDR2 FQNNGV. This CDR3 region has 17 residues. The V end was cut by 1 base, the J end by 0 bases, with 15 bases between. The CDR3 sequence is CASSLVPSGQYQETQYF. The CDR3 nucleotides are TGTGCCAGCAGCTTAGTGCCTAGCGGACAGTACCAAGAGACCCAGTACTTC.

This clonotype was observed at least ten times. The rearrangement joins TRBV2 to TRBJ2-1; perhaps D is TRBD1 or TRBD2 (5 bases each). Germline V gene data show CDR1 as SNHLY and CDR2 as FYNNEI. This CDR3 spans 13 amino acids. Trimming removed 6 bases at V and 10 bases at J, with 16 bases between. The CDR3 DNA sequence: TGTGCCAGCAGCGCTCCGGGACCCCACGAGCAGTTCTTC. Protein sequence: CASSAPGPHEQFF.

This clonotype showed up many times. The chain employs TRBV4-1 and TRBJ2-7, with TRBD1 matching 7 bases. Germline V lookup: CDR1 MGHRA, CDR2 YSYEKL. J was trimmed by 5 bases and V by 2 bases; bases with no gene match: 12. The CDR3 covers 16 residues. The CDR3 sequence is CASSQPATRQGHEQYF. The CDR3, as DNA: TGCGCCAGCAGCCAACCCGCAACCAGACAGGGCCACGAGCAGTACTTC.

This clonotype was observed at least ten times. V is TRBV28 and J is TRBJ1-1; 7 bases map to TRBD1. CDR3 size: 14 residues. V was pared by 1 base and J by 12 bases, with 11 bases of the junction left unmatched. Germline V gives CDR1 MDHEN, CDR2 SYDVKM. The CDR3 spells CASSLYGTALAPFF. The CDR3, as DNA: TGTGCCAGCAGTTTATACGGGACAGCGCTCGCACCTTTCTTT.

This clonotype was observed at least ten times. J is TRBJ1-5 and V is TRBV19; D remains ambiguous. Germline-derived CDR1 and CDR2 are LNHDA and SQIVND (reference sequence). This CDR3 spans 14 amino acids. The V end lost 3 bases, the J end lost 3 bases, and 9 bases lay between the germline ends. CDR3 DNA sequence: TGTGCCAGTAGTATGAAGGGTTCCAATCAGCCCCAGCATTTT. It yields the protein CASSMKGSNQPQHF.

A note on this clonotype: A much more abundant neighbour one base away suggests this may be a read error. The chain joins TRBV6-5 to TRBJ2-5; D unclear. The CDR3 is 14 amino acids. From germline, CDR1 is MNHEY and CDR2 SVGAGI. Trimming took off 5 bases at V and 2 bases at J, with 12 bases between the two ends. The CDR3 is CASSHPRRQETQYF. CDR3 DNA sequence: TGTGCCAGCAGTCACCCCCGACGGCAAGAGACCCAGTACTTC.

The J gene is TRBJ2-2, the V gene TRBV7-8, with 8 bases identical to TRBD1. The CDR3 runs to 17 residues. V gave up 1 base and J gave up 4 bases; unmatched junction bases: 8. Germline V gene data show CDR1 as SGHVS and CDR2 as FQNEAQ. CDR3 in amino acids: CASSLVVGQGGTGELFF. For the CDR3, the DNA is TGTGCCAGCAGCTTAGTTGTAGGACAGGGAGGCACCGGGGAGCTGTTTTTT.

This clonotype was seen at least ten times. This CDR3 is missing its conserved last phenylalanine or tryptophan, likely due to a read error. This rearrangement joins TRBV28 to TRBJ1-2; D ambiguous. Trimming cost V 6 bases and J 0 bases, with 14 bases left between them. Germline V CDR1 and CDR2: MDHEN, SYDVKM. This CDR3 region has 15 residues. This CDR3 is CASSPNLGSNYGYTL. CDR3 sequence (DNA): TGTGCCAGCAGCCCAAACCTTGGATCTAACTATGGCTACACCCTC.

The table lists this clonotype with many counts. The V and J genes are TRBV27 and TRBJ2-3; TRBD1 might be the D (6 bases). Trimming took 6 bases from V and 1 from J, leaving 11 bases between them. The CDR3 contains 14 residues. Germline assignment: CDR1 MNHEY and CDR2 SMNVEV (reference sequence). CDR3 protein: CASSGTTGTDTQYF. DNA of the CDR3: TGTGCCAGCAGCGGGACAACGGGCACAGATACGCAGTATTTT.

The sample holds a few counts of this clonotype. One end of the junction fails to match germline, which may point to a read error. The chain joins TRBV7-7 to TRBJ2-5; a weak D match, TRBD2 (6 bases). CDR3 length: 15 amino acids. Germline CDR1 is SSHAT and CDR2 is FNYEAQ (reference sequence). Here the CDR3 reads CASSLYGGRRETQYF. In DNA form, the CDR3 reads TGTGCTAGCAGCTTGTACGGGGGAAGGCGAGAGACCCAGTACTTC.

V gene TRBV19 combines with J gene TRBJ2-3; tentatively, D is TRBD1 (6 bases). The germline gives CDR1 LNHDA, CDR2 SQIVND (reference sequence). CDR3 length: 19 residues. V dropped 0 bases and J dropped 3 bases, with 22 bases sitting between them. In nucleotides, the CDR3 is TGTGCCAGTAGTATAGACTTACTACGGTCCGGGACACTTACAGATACGCAGTATTTT. Translation: CASSIDLLRSGTLTDTQYF.

This clonotype was seen repeatedly, ten times or more. This chain links TRBV7-8 with TRBJ2-5; D gene unclear. Germline-derived CDR1 and CDR2 are SGHVS and FQNEAQ. Trimming cost V 1 base and J 1 base, with 7 bases left between them. This CDR3 is built from 14 residues. The DNA for the CDR3 is TGTGCCAGCAGCTTAGGTCGCAGCCAAGAGACCCAGTACTTC. Its translation is CASSLGRSQETQYF.

This clonotype was seen at least ten times. The rearrangement joins TRBV6-6 to TRBJ2-3; D uncertain. V lost 0 bases and J 2 bases, leaving 9 bases between the germline ends. The CDR3 has 15 amino acids. The V gene's germline CDR1 is MNHNY and CDR2 SVGAGI (reference sequence). The CDR3 DNA reads TGTGCCAGCAGTTACTCGGTACAGAACACAGATACGCAGTATTTT. It is translated as CASSYSVQNTDTQYF.

This clonotype was seen only a few times. The chain combines TRBV18 with TRBJ1-6; D remains unclear. V was cut by 3 bases and J by 6 bases, with 15 bases left in between. The CDR3 spans 16 residues. Germline V gene data show CDR1 as KGHSH and CDR2 as LQKENI. The DNA for the CDR3 is TGTGCCAGCTCACCTGGGGAGGACCGGTTTAATTCACCCCTCCACTTT. This translates into CASSPGEDRFNSPLHF.

This clonotype occurred once. A read error may produce the germline difference seen at one junction end. The rearrangement links TRBV18 to TRBJ1-5, with D uncertain. Germline V gives CDR1 KGHSH, CDR2 LQKENI. This CDR3 spans 14 amino acids. The CDR3 loop is CGSSPQDGNQPQHF. The CDR3 nucleotides read TGTGGCAGCTCACCTCAGGACGGGAATCAGCCCCAGCATTTT.

Ten or more counts support this clonotype. V and J are TRBV20-1 and TRBJ2-3, with a weak D call TRBD2 (5 bases). CDR1 is DFQATT, CDR2 SNEGSKA, per germline (reference sequence). Trimming removed 0 bases from V and 3 bases from J, with 13 bases in between. The CDR3 length is 15 residues. In nucleotides, the CDR3 is TGCAGTGCTAGAGATCCTAGGGAGAGGACAGATACGCAGTATTTT. Amino acids: CSARDPRERTDTQYF.

Remarks on this clonotype: At one end the junction does not follow the germline gene, possibly because of a read error. The chain has TRBV12-3 or TRBV12-4 and TRBJ1-1; D perhaps matches TRBD1 (5 bases). The CDR3 runs 14 residues. CDR3 region: CASKLGDWGTEASF. The CDR3 DNA reads TGTGCCAGCAAGCTAGGAGATTGGGGCACTGAAGCTTCCTTT.

This clonotype was counted only a few times. J is TRBJ2-2 and V is TRBV12-3 or TRBV12-4; D unresolved. With 7 bases removed from V and 0 bases from J, the gap between germline ends came to 9 bases. This CDR3 has 14 residues. The CDR3: CASTTIPNTGELFF. The CDR3, as DNA: TGTGCCAGCACTACTATTCCGAACACCGGGGAGCTGTTTTTT.

This clonotype came up once. This sequence joins TRBV6-6 and TRBJ2-3; D is unresolved. The closer fit of TRBJ1-5 to the DNA end suggests the J call may be wrong. Germline V lookup: CDR1 MNHNY, CDR2 SVGAGI (reference sequence). The CDR3 extends over 13 amino acids. CDR3 region: CASSYREEDTQHF. The CDR3 DNA reads as TGTGCCAGCAGTTATAGGGAAGAAGATACGCAGCATTTT.

The chain carries TRBV9 and TRBJ1-2; tentatively, D is TRBD1 (5 bases). V lost 0 bases and J 7 bases, leaving 13 bases between the germline ends. The CDR3 totals 14 residues. Germline-derived CDR1 and CDR2 are SGDLS and YYNGEE. The chain's CDR3 is CASSVVREGSGYTF. The CDR3 DNA is TGTGCCAGCAGCGTAGTAAGGGAGGGGTCTGGCTACACCTTC.

The V and J genes are TRBV5-1 and TRBJ1-6; 9 nucleotides align to TRBD1. This CDR3 is 14 amino acids long. The V gene end was trimmed by 3 bases and the J gene end by 9 bases; junction bases not matched to a gene: 4. CDR1 and CDR2 (germline): SGHRS, YFSETQ. CDR3 amino acids: CASSSDRGVSPLHF. CDR3 sequence (DNA): TGCGCCAGCAGCTCCGACAGGGGGGTTTCACCCCTCCACTTT.

This clonotype showed up many times. The rearrangement uses TRBV15 and TRBJ2-5; D is uncertain. Germline lookup yields CDR1 LNHNV and CDR2 YYDKDF (reference sequence). V lost 5 bases and J lost 5, with 6 bases in between. CDR3 length equals 11 residues. The chain's CDR3 is CATSVGETQYF. The CDR3 DNA is TGTGCCACCAGCGTAGGCGAGACCCAGTACTTC.

This clonotype was found many times. This sequence joins TRBV20-1 and TRBJ2-5; possible D gene TRBD1, 6 bases. Germline V gene sequence: CDR1 DFQATT, CDR2 SNEGSKA (reference sequence). This CDR3 contains 14 residues. Trimming took off 2 bases at V and 2 bases at J, with 12 bases between the two ends. This CDR3 is CSARRTGTQETQYF. The CDR3 DNA is TGCAGTGCTAGACGTACGGGGACACAAGAGACCCAGTACTTC.

This clonotype was counted once. The V call is TRBV3-1, the J call TRBJ2-7; D might be TRBD2 (5 bases). With 1 base removed from V and 6 bases from J, the gap between germline ends came to 10 bases. This CDR3 is 13 amino acids long. Germline V lookup: CDR1 LGHDT, CDR2 YNNKEL (reference sequence). CDR3 nucleotides: TGTGCCAGCAGCCAAGGGGGAGTCTTCGAGCAGTACTTC. Translation: CASSQGGVFEQYF.

The chain is built from TRBV4-2 and TRBJ2-3, with a weak D call TRBD2 (5 bases). Trimming shortened V by 1 base and J by 6 bases, and 14 bases separated the two germline ends. CDR3 size: 15 residues. Per the germline V gene, CDR1 is LGHNA and CDR2 is YNFKEQ. This CDR3 reads CASSQVRGRLDTQYF. The CDR3, as DNA: TGTGCCAGCAGCCAAGTTCGGGGTCGTCTGGATACGCAGTATTTT.

This clonotype was seen ten or more times. The chain couples TRBV6-1 to TRBJ1-2; D may be TRBD1 (5 bases). The length of the CDR3 is 14 residues. The V gene's germline CDR1 is MNHNS and CDR2 SASEGT. V was shortened by 5 bases and J by 1 base, with 11 bases between the two germline ends. CDR3 bases: TGTGCCAGCAGTCGGACACCTGATAACTATGGCTACACCTTC. It codes for CASSRTPDNYGYTF.

This clonotype has ten or more counts. CDR3 protein: CASSLHASGGATYEQYF. The CDR3 DNA follows: TGTGCCAGCAGCTTACACGCTAGCGGGGGGGCCACCTACGAGCAGTACTTC. The rearrangement links TRBV7-2 to TRBJ2-7, with 12 bases that match TRBD2. The length of the CDR3 is 17 residues. Per germline, CDR1 SGHTA and CDR2 FQGNSA. V lost 2 bases and J lost 2; bases outside the gene matches: 7.